The source of this TCR beta chain is a study of blood T cell repertoires in COVID-19. Overall study context: From T cells, B-cell-depleted T cells, or PBMCs came the material, which was cDNA or gDNA.

The CDR3 contains 16 residues. J gave up 4 bases and V 7 bases, and 8 bases lay outside the gene matches. Germline V CDR1 and CDR2: SGHTA, FQGNSA. Per the original methods: Estimated nucleated cell counts came from reference gene primer amplification. The protocol was immunoSEQ multiplex PCR, while the TCRdb copy is restricted to in-frame clones and leaves out a portion. D and trimming were read from the DNA, whereas the V and J calls and clone size are those reported in that table. The profile shows some 89,000 clones, more than 75% of them singletons. This clonotype originated in a man between 65 and 85 years old with acute or convalescent COVID-19. The chain links TRBV7-2 to TRBJ2-1; 12 bases match TRBD2. The sequenced sample was peripheral blood. CDR3 sequence reads: CASMTPGTSGYNEQFF. CDR3 nucleotide sequence: TGTGCCAGCATGACACCCGGGACTAGCGGGTACAATGAGCAGTTCTTC.